This T cell receptor beta chain emerged from a study of blood T cell repertoires in COVID-19. Clones were read by immunoSEQ multiplex PCR, and TCRdb kept only the in-frame ones, dropping some. The sample gives about 320,000 clones, 90% to 95% of which show up once; almost 4% is in the top ten. The CDR3 consists of 15 residues. With 5 bases clipped from V and 10 bases from J, the junction kept 10 bases outside the gene matches. Germline V lookup: CDR1 SGHVS, CDR2 FNYEAQ. Participant reports of clinical history set cohort assignment. Exposed participants came across a COVID-19 case within 2 weeks before study entry.

Sequenced: PBMCs or T cells enriched from blood (not recorded which). This chain links TRBV7-6 with TRBJ1-6, with TRBD1 identical over 8 bases. This clonotype originated in a woman between 25 and 40 years old who had been exposed to COVID-19. CDR3 bases: TGTGCCAGCAGCGTCGGACAGGGTGATTCCTCACCCCTCCACTTT. Protein product: CASSVGQGDSSPLHF.